The rows below give T cell receptor beta chains drawn from one sample of a study of blood T cell repertoires in COVID-19. Here immunoSEQ multiplex PCR was the method, and the copy in TCRdb shows in-frame clones only, minus some. The sample has about 130,000 clones, around four fifths seen once. The material sequenced was PBMCs or T cells enriched from blood (not recorded which). The source of these receptors is a woman between 50 and 59 years old who had recovered from COVID-19. Both conserved end residues are part of each CDR3. Each record gives: D gene, V gene, clone size, J gene, CDR3 DNA, CDR3 protein. A D gene is named only where the DNA matches it firmly. The listing skips clone size in some rows; elsewhere it reads once, few, many or a size class.

.	TRBV10-3	.	TRBJ1-6	TGTGCCATCAGTGAACGCCTCACCAAACAGGGAGGGAATTCACCCCTCCACTTT	CAISERLTKQGGNSPLHF
.	TRBV20-1	.	TRBJ1-4	TGCAGTGCTGGACAGTTTGAAAAACTGTTTTTT	CSAGQFEKLFF
.	TRBV4-2	few	TRBJ1-5	TGTGCCAGCAGCCAAGAGGAGGGAAATCAGCCCCAGCATTTT	CASSQEEGNQPQHF
.	TRBV11-2	.	TRBJ1-2	TGTGCCAGCAGCTTAGGAGGGAACTATGGCTACACCTTC	CASSLGGNYGYTF
TRBD1	TRBV7-9	.	TRBJ2-2	TGTGCCAGCAGCTCCTTACCGGGACAGGGGGCGCGAACCGGGGAGCTGTTTTTT	CASSSLPGQGARTGELFF
.	TRBV27	.	TRBJ1-5	TGTGCCAGTAGGACAGCCCACGATCAGCCCCAGCATTTT	CASRTAHDQPQHF
.	TRBV27	.	TRBJ2-3	TGTGCCAGCGGCTTAGGCGCTACAGGGCCAAGCACAGATACGCAGTATTTT	CASGLGATGPSTDTQYF
TRBD1	TRBV27	.	TRBJ2-5	TGTGCCAGCAGTTCCGGGACAGGGGGCAAAGAGACCCAGTACTTC	CASSSGTGGKETQYF
.	TRBV5-4	.	TRBJ1-3	TGTGCCAGCAGCTTAGGACAACAGATTTACTCTGGAAACACCATATATTTT	CASSLGQQIYSGNTIYF
TRBD1	TRBV11-1	few	TRBJ2-3	TGTGCCAGCACCCGGGACAGCCCTTCGGATACGCAGTATTTT	CASTRDSPSDTQYF
TRBD1	TRBV7-3	.	TRBJ2-2	TGTGCCAGCAGCTTTGCCGGGACAGCCGCCTCCGGGGAGCTGTTTTTT	CASSFAGTAASGELFF
.	TRBV19	.	TRBJ2-5	TGTGCCAGTAGTAACCGCGGGACCGCGCTTATGAAGACCCAGTACTTC	CASSNRGTALMKTQYF
TRBD2	TRBV6-4	few	TRBJ2-7	TGTGCCAGCAGTCTAGCGGGGGGCCTAACGGAGCAGTACTTC	CASSLAGGLTEQYF
TRBD2	TRBV6-4	many	TRBJ2-3	TGTGCCAGCAGTGACACTAGCGGGGGGGCAGATACGCAGTATTTT	CASSDTSGGADTQYF
.	TRBV7-8	.	TRBJ1-5	TGTGCCAGCAGCTTAGCAGGCGGGGCTTTGGGTCAGCCCCAGCATTTT	CASSLAGGALGQPQHF
.	TRBV2	.	TRBJ2-4	TGTGCCAGCTTCGTCAGGGAACACAAAAACATTCAGTACTTC	CASFVREHKNIQYF
TRBD1	TRBV28	once	TRBJ1-3	TGTGCCAGCAGGCCGGGACAGGCTGGAAACACCATATATTTT	CASRPGQAGNTIYF
.	TRBV7-2	few	TRBJ1-1	TGTGCCAGCAGCGAAGGGACACCTGAAGCTTTCTTT	CASSEGTPEAFF
.	TRBV10-3	.	TRBJ1-2	TGTGCCATCAGTGAGGCGGGGGAGGACTATGGCTACACCTTC	CAISEAGEDYGYTF
.	TRBV29-1	.	TRBJ1-1	TGCAGCGTTGATCTGTCTTGGGCAGACACTGAAGCTTTCTTT	CSVDLSWADTEAFF
.	TRBV9	.	TRBJ1-2	TGTGCCAGCAGCGTCGCCCCCGGTGGCTACACCTTC	CASSVAPGGYTF
TRBD1	TRBV18	.	TRBJ1-5	TGTGCCAGCTCAGTACAGGGGAGAAATCAGCCCCAGCATTTT	CASSVQGRNQPQHF
.	TRBV7-2	.	TRBJ1-3	TGTGCCAGCAGTTTTCTTCGGGAGTCCTCTGGAAACACCATATATTTT	CASSFLRESSGNTIYF
TRBD1	TRBV7-9	.	TRBJ1-6	TGTGCCAGCAGCACCGGGACAGGGGCCATAATGGGTTCACCCCTCCACTTT	CASSTGTGAIMGSPLHF
.	TRBV6-1	once	TRBJ1-1	TGTGCCAGCAGTGAAAGGCTAGTAGCGGGGGCGACTGAAGCTTTCTTT	CASSERLVAGATEAFF
.	TRBV4-1	.	TRBJ1-4	TGCGCCAGCAGCCAAGGCCCGGGAACAACTAATGAAAAACTGTTTTTT	CASSQGPGTTNEKLFF
TRBD1	TRBV15	.	TRBJ2-1	TGTGCCACCAGCAGAGAGCCCGGGACAGCCTACAATGAGCAGTTCTTC	CATSREPGTAYNEQFF
TRBD1	TRBV6-5	.	TRBJ1-4	TGTGCCAGCAGTTCTCCGGACAGGAAGAATGAAAAACTGTTTTTT	CASSSPDRKNEKLFF
.	TRBV3-1/TRBV3-2	.	TRBJ1-5	TGTGCCAGCAGCCATACCGGAGGGAGGGGGAATCAGCCCCAGCATTTT	CASSHTGGRGNQPQHF
TRBD1	TRBV18	once	TRBJ1-2	TGTGCCAGCTCACGGAATACAGGGGAGATGAACTATGGCTACACCTTC	CASSRNTGEMNYGYTF
TRBD2	TRBV5-1	.	TRBJ2-1	TGCGCCAGCAGCTTGTCACAGCGGGGGTACAATGAGCAGTTCTTC	CASSLSQRGYNEQFF
TRBD2	TRBV11-2	.	TRBJ2-1	TGTGCCAGCAGCCAAACTAGCGGGGATTACAATGAGCAGTTCTTC	CASSQTSGDYNEQFF
TRBD1	TRBV19	.	TRBJ2-6	TGTGCCAGTAGTGTTTGGGACAGGGGATCTGGGGCCAACGTCCTGACTTTC	CASSVWDRGSGANVLTF
TRBD1	TRBV18	.	TRBJ1-1	TGTGCCAGCTCACCGGGACAGGGCGGGCGAGGCGCTGAAGCTTTCTTT	CASSPGQGGRGAEAFF
TRBD1	TRBV10-1	.	TRBJ1-2	TGCGCCAGCAGTCCGGGACAGGGGAGCGGCTACACCTTC	CASSPGQGSGYTF
.	TRBV6-5	.	TRBJ1-1	TGTGCCAGCAGTTACGGGGGGGCGGGAACGGACACTGAAGCTTTCTTT	CASSYGGAGTDTEAFF
.	TRBV30	.	TRBJ2-7	TGTGCCTGGAGTGCTAATACAGGTTACTACGAGCAGTACTTC	CAWSANTGYYEQYF
.	TRBV28	.	TRBJ1-3	TGTGCCAGCAGATTGGGGGGGAGCATCTCTGGAAACACCATATATTTT	CASRLGGSISGNTIYF
TRBD2	TRBV4-1	.	TRBJ2-5	TGCGCCAGCAGCCAAGATTCAGCGGGGAGAAAGACCCAGTACTTC	CASSQDSAGRKTQYF
.	TRBV19	.	TRBJ1-3	TGTGCCAGTAGTATGGAGACAGAAGGCTCTGGAAACACCATATATTTT	CASSMETEGSGNTIYF
.	TRBV6-4	.	TRBJ1-6	TGTGCCAGCAGGGACGACAGACGGGGGATTAATTCACCCCTCCACTTT	CASRDDRRGINSPLHF
TRBD2	TRBV28	.	TRBJ2-5	TGTGCCCGCGGGAGGACTAGCGGGGGGGGGTTGGAGACCCAGTACTTC	CARGRTSGGGLETQYF
.	TRBV9	once	TRBJ1-6	TGTGCCAGCAGCGGTCAGGGGCCGAATTCACCCCTCCACTTT	CASSGQGPNSPLHF
TRBD1	TRBV14	few	TRBJ1-6	TGTGCCAGCAGCCATCCGACAGGGGGCTTCTATAATTCACCCCTCCACTTT	CASSHPTGGFYNSPLHF
.	TRBV19	.	TRBJ2-7	TGTGCCAGTAGAGGGAAACTAGCTGGGGTCTTGGAGCAGTACTTC	CASRGKLAGVLEQYF
TRBD1	TRBV27	.	TRBJ1-2	TGTGCCAGCAGTGGGACAGCTTACTATGGCTACACCTTC	CASSGTAYYGYTF
.	TRBV4-1	.	TRBJ1-2	TGCGCCAGCAGCCAAGAGCGGGTTCGGTATGGCTACACCTTC	CASSQERVRYGYTF
TRBD1	TRBV6-5	.	TRBJ2-5	TGTGCCAGCAGCAACCGGGACAGGGGACAAGAGACCCAGTACTTC	CASSNRDRGQETQYF
.	TRBV7-2	.	TRBJ2-1	TGTGCCAGCAGCCCAGCGGCCGATTCCAATGAGCAGTTCTTC	CASSPAADSNEQFF
.	TRBV7-8	once	TRBJ2-7	TGTGCCAGCAGCCCTTTAGGCGCGGGGGAGCAGTACTTC	CASSPLGAGEQYF
.	TRBV9	.	TRBJ2-1	TGTGCCAGCAGCGTAGGAATTGGGCTCAGCTCCTACAATGAGCAGTTCTTC	CASSVGIGLSSYNEQFF
.	TRBV11-2	.	TRBJ1-6	TGTGCCAGCAGCTTACTTGCCGGGGGCTCCTATAATTCACCCCTCCACTTT	CASSLLAGGSYNSPLHF
TRBD1	TRBV28	.	TRBJ2-1	TGTGCCAGTCTTCGTACAGGGGCCTACAATGAGCAGTTCTTC	CASLRTGAYNEQFF
.	TRBV5-1	few	TRBJ2-3	TGCGCCAGCAGCGTAGGACAGCTAAAGGGTTCAGATACGCAGTATTTT	CASSVGQLKGSDTQYF
.	TRBV4-1	.	TRBJ1-4	TGCGCCAGCAGCCAACAGGTTAACGATGAAAAACTGTTTTTT	CASSQQVNDEKLFF
TRBD1	TRBV5-1	.	TRBJ2-7	TGCGCCAGCAGCTCGGGACAGGGCTTCACCTACGAGCAGTACTTC	CASSSGQGFTYEQYF
.	TRBV5-5	.	TRBJ1-2	TGTGCCAGCAGTCAGGTGGCAGGGGTGGTTGGCTACACCTTC	CASSQVAGVVGYTF